Shown below are 14 T cell receptor beta chains from a single sample sequenced in a study of blood T cell repertoires in COVID-19. TCRdb's table, derived via immunoSEQ multiplex PCR, lists solely in-frame clones and lacks some. The data hold around 300,000 clones, with roughly 87% observed a single time. Sequenced sample: PBMCs or T cells enriched from blood (not recorded which). Receptors were obtained from a woman aged 25 to 39 who had recovered from COVID-19.

The chain is built from TRBV7-9 and TRBJ2-1, with TRBD1 matching over 11 bases. This CDR3 has 14 amino acids. V shed 3 bases, J shed 9 bases, and the junction held 4 bases outside the gene matches. The germline V gene encodes CDR1 SEHNR and CDR2 FQNEAQ (reference sequence). The CDR3 nucleotides are TGTGCCAGCAGCTTTGGACAGGGGGCAGGTGAGCAGTTCTTC. It is translated as CASSFGQGAGEQFF.

The chain links TRBV5-1 to TRBJ1-4, with 7 bases identical to TRBD1. The CDR3 runs 17 residues. From germline, CDR1 is SGHRS and CDR2 YFSETQ. Trimming took 0 bases from V and 6 from J; bases not matched to a gene: 11. The CDR3 sequence is CASSLVRQGLRHEKLFF. Here the CDR3 DNA reads TGCGCCAGCAGCTTGGTCCGACAGGGCCTTCGTCATGAAAAACTGTTTTTT.

J is TRBJ2-1 and V is TRBV3-1 (or the pseudogene TRBV3-2); 7 bases agree with TRBD2. The CDR3 sequence is 16 residues long. The germline CDR1 and CDR2 sequences are LGHDT and YNNKEL (reference sequence). With V trimmed by 1 base and J by 4 bases, 7 bases remained unmatched. The CDR3 sequence is CASSQGASGAYNEQFF. Written as DNA, the CDR3 is TGTGCCAGCAGCCAAGGGGCTAGCGGCGCTTACAATGAGCAGTTCTTC.

This clone was counted a few times. The rearrangement links TRBV5-5 to TRBJ1-2; 12 bases map to TRBD1. The CDR3 has 16 amino acids. Germline V gene sequence: CDR1 SGHKS, CDR2 YYEKEE (reference sequence). V dropped 3 bases and J dropped 7; count of bases not matched to a gene: 10. The CDR3 coding sequence is TGTGCCAGCAGCTCCTTGGGGACAGGGGGCGCCGGTGGCTACACCTTC. Amino acids: CASSSLGTGGAGGYTF.

This clone was counted only a few times. CDR3 residues: CASSVGYRVISTDTQYF. The CDR3 DNA is TGTGCCAGCAGCGTAGGGTACAGGGTGATTAGCACAGATACGCAGTATTTT. The gene calls are TRBV9 and TRBJ2-3, with D perhaps matching TRBD1 (6 bases). CDR1 and CDR2 from the germline V gene are SGDLS and YYNGEE. The CDR3 is made up of 17 amino acids. Trimming stripped 0 bases from V and 0 bases from J, with 14 bases between.

The chain recombines TRBV4-3 with TRBJ2-7, with a tentative D call TRBD1 (6 bases). The CDR3 runs to 13 residues. Trimming took off 0 bases at V and 7 bases at J, with 10 bases between the two ends. CDR1 is LGHNA and CDR2 is YSLEER in the germline V gene. The CDR3 DNA reads TGCGCCAGCAGCCAAGACACAGGGCGAGAGCAGTACTTC. It specifies CASSQDTGREQYF.

This rearrangement joins TRBV6-5 to TRBJ1-2; no reliable D call. The CDR3 loop spans 14 amino acids. The germline CDR1 and CDR2 sequences are MNHEY and SVGAGI. V was shortened by 6 bases and J by 0 bases, with 11 bases between the two germline ends. The CDR3 DNA follows: TGTGCCAGCAGGCAACACCCGACTAACTATGGCTACACCTTC. This gives the protein CASRQHPTNYGYTF.

The gene calls are TRBV10-3 and TRBJ1-1; D uncertain. Looked up from germline, CDR1 is ENHRY and CDR2 is SYGVKD. Trimming stripped 3 bases from V and 4 bases from J, with 6 bases between. The CDR3 length is 12 residues. The CDR3 nucleotides are TGTGCCATCAGTGACCCCAGCACTGAAGCTTTCTTT. It specifies CAISDPSTEAFF.

The J gene is TRBJ2-2, the V gene TRBV11-2; 8 bases match TRBD2. CDR3 length equals 14 residues. Germline trimming cut 2 bases from V and 5 bases from J; bases unmatched to any gene: 1. Germline CDR1 reads SGHAT; CDR2 reads FQNNGV. The CDR3 loop is CASSLSGSTGELFF. The CDR3 DNA is TGTGCCAGCAGCTTAAGCGGGAGTACCGGGGAGCTGTTTTTT.

The J gene is TRBJ2-5, the V gene TRBV9; a possible D gene is TRBD2 (6 bases). Germline CDR1 and CDR2: SGDLS and YYNGEE. V was trimmed by 0 bases and J by 7 bases, leaving 25 bases between them. The CDR3 is 18 amino acids. For the CDR3, the DNA is TGTGCCAGCAGCGTAGACCCCGGGAGCCCTAGCCCAGTATTGACCCAGTACTTC. Translated: CASSVDPGSPSPVLTQYF.

A remark on this clone: This same CDR3 is encoded by further DNA sequences in the sample. The chain is built from TRBV9 and TRBJ1-2; tentatively, D is TRBD1 (5 bases). Deletions cut 0 bases from V and 3 bases from J, with 6 bases between. CDR3 length: 13 amino acids. Germline CDR1 is SGDLS and CDR2 is YYNGEE. CDR3 in amino acids: CASSVGGDYGYTF. The CDR3 DNA reads as TGTGCCAGCAGCGTAGGGGGCGACTATGGCTACACCTTC. Drawing the rest from reference TRBV9 and TRBJ1-2, the complete variable domain is DSGVTQTPKHLITATGQRVTLRCSPRSGDLSVYWYQQSLDQGLQFLIQYYNGEERAKGNILERFSAQQFPDLHSELNLSSLELGDSALYFCASSVGGDYGYTFGSGTRLTVV.

The chain is built from TRBV27 and TRBJ2-4, with a possible D match to TRBD2 (6 bases). V shed 2 bases and J shed 6 bases, with 8 bases lying between them. The CDR3 has 13 amino acids. CDR1 and CDR2 (germline): MNHEY, SMNVEV (reference sequence). The CDR3 loop reads CASSLGGRNIQYF. The CDR3 bases are TGTGCCAGCAGTTTAGGGGGGAGAAACATTCAGTACTTC.

V gene TRBV5-1 combines with J gene TRBJ2-1; possibly TRBD1 for D (6 bases). The CDR3 loop spans 16 amino acids. The germline V gene has CDR1 SGHRS and CDR2 YFSETQ. Deletions cut 0 bases from V and 3 bases from J, with 13 bases between. Here the CDR3 DNA reads TGCGCCAGCAGCTTGGGGGGGCCCGGATTCTACAATGAGCAGTTCTTC. Protein sequence: CASSLGGPGFYNEQFF.

The gene calls are TRBV11-2 and TRBJ2-3; D is undetermined. In germline, CDR1 is SGHAT, CDR2 FQNNGV. The CDR3 runs 16 residues. V lost 7 bases and J lost 0, with 17 bases in between. CDR3 bases: TGTGCCAGCAAAGCGTCTTCCTTTTCTAGCACAGATACGCAGTATTTT. As protein: CASKASSFSSTDTQYF.